This TCR beta chain was identified during a study of cytomegalovirus exposure and HLA in healthy donors. The CDR3 length is 16 residues. Germline V CDR1 and CDR2: MNHEY, SMNVEV (reference sequence). Losses at the gene ends were 4 bases for V and 4 bases for J; bases not matched to a gene: 10. Study-wide results and caveats: It was about 150 TCR beta chains that were listed as cytomegalovirus-associated.

Both 60 Vbeta primers and 13 Jbeta primers went into the PCR. Using immunoSEQ multiplex PCR, the repertoire was profiled, and TCRdb retains in-frame clones only, with some absent. The sample comprises about 130,000 clones, 75% to 90% of which are singletons, and around 7.8% rests with the top ten. About this clone: As yet, its antigen is unknown.

This receptor was taken from a woman aged 45-65 years in good health and CMV-seropositive. Sequencing was carried out using PBMCs. V and J are TRBV27 and TRBJ1-2, with 9 positions matching TRBD1. In nucleotides, the CDR3 is TGTGCCAGCAGTTCTACCCTGGACAGGGGAGCCTATGGCTACACCTTC. This sequence encodes CASSSTLDRGAYGYTF.